A single sample gave rise to the 13 T cell receptor beta chains below, sequenced in a study of T cells in localized non-small cell lung cancer. Here immunoSEQ multiplex PCR was the method, and the copy in TCRdb shows in-frame clones only, minus some. The repertoire consists of over 50,000 clones, with approximately 87% occurring once and the leading ten covering 1.5% to 2%. The source was peripheral blood, collected before any cancer treatment. The receptor set was obtained from a woman aged 35 to 70 with stage I lung adenocarcinoma.

The chain is built from TRBV5-6 and TRBJ2-5; D tentatively reads TRBD1 or TRBD2 (5 bases each). Germline V lookup: CDR1 SGHDT, CDR2 YYEEEE. V gave up 2 bases and J gave up 2 bases, with 10 bases separating them. This CDR3 is 14 amino acids long. The CDR3 DNA reads as TGTGCCAGCAGCTTCCGGGACGCGCAAGAGACCCAGTACTTC. Its translation: CASSFRDAQETQYF.

The V and J genes are TRBV29-1 and TRBJ2-3; the D is unclear. The CDR3 spans 12 residues. CDR1 is SQVTM and CDR2 is ANQGSEA in the germline V gene. V was cut by 3 bases and J by 4 bases, with 8 bases left in between. CDR3 in DNA: TGCAGCGTTGATTCTGGCGCAGATACGCAGTATTTT. Protein product: CSVDSGADTQYF.

The rearrangement joins TRBV5-4 to TRBJ1-2, with 8 bases that match TRBD1. This CDR3 has 14 residues. Germline CDR1 reads SGHNT; CDR2 reads YYREEE (reference sequence). Unmatched junction bases numbered 7, after V lost 4 bases and J lost 5 bases. The CDR3, as DNA: TGTGCCAGCAGCACAGGGGGAAGATTTTATGGCTACACCTTC. As protein: CASSTGGRFYGYTF.

This chain uses TRBV6-5 with TRBJ1-1, with D perhaps matching TRBD1 (5 bases). V was trimmed by 6 bases and J by 0 bases, leaving 14 bases between them. The CDR3 extends over 15 amino acids. The germline gives CDR1 MNHEY, CDR2 SVGAGI. The CDR3: CASSKTGTVNTEAFF. CDR3 coding DNA: TGTGCCAGCAGCAAAACCGGGACGGTGAACACTGAAGCTTTCTTT.

V gene TRBV7-3 combines with J gene TRBJ2-3; 10 bases map to TRBD1. Germline CDR1 reads SGHTA; CDR2 reads FQGTGA. Trimming removed 5 bases from V and 5 bases from J; junction bases left unmatched: 4. This CDR3 region has 14 residues. For the CDR3, the DNA is TGTGCCAGCAGCCAGACAGGGGGCGGAGATACGCAGTATTTT. Encoded protein: CASSQTGGGDTQYF.

This chain uses TRBV7-2 with TRBJ2-3, with TRBD2 identical over 7 bases. The CDR3 has 14 amino acids. The V gene's germline CDR1 is SGHTA and CDR2 FQGNSA. Losses at the gene ends were 5 bases for V and 3 bases for J; bases not matched to a gene: 5. Written as DNA, the CDR3 is TGTGCCAGCAGCCGTACTAGCGTAACAGATACGCAGTATTTT. Protein product: CASSRTSVTDTQYF.

Only a few counts were recorded for this clone. The V and J genes are TRBV7-3 and TRBJ2-5; 9 bases agree with TRBD1. Per germline, CDR1 SGHTA and CDR2 FQGTGA. J lost 2 bases, V lost 2 bases, and 9 bases had no gene match. The CDR3 has 17 residues. The CDR3 DNA follows: TGTGCCAGCAGCTTAGGCCCGACAGGGGGTGGTCAAGAGACCCAGTACTTC. It codes for CASSLGPTGGGQETQYF.

The V and J genes are TRBV15 and TRBJ2-1; 9 bases agree with TRBD1. The length of the CDR3 is 13 residues. Germline CDR1 LNHNV, CDR2 YYDKDF (reference sequence). J gave up 6 bases and V 5 bases, and 2 bases lay outside the gene matches. In DNA form, the CDR3 reads TGTGCCACCAGCCTGGACAGGGGCAATGAGCAGTTCTTC. Translated, it gives CATSLDRGNEQFF.

The rearrangement links TRBV29-1 to TRBJ2-1, with 14 bases that match TRBD2. Germline V CDR1 and CDR2: SQVTM, ANQGSEA. The CDR3 runs to 15 residues. Losses at the gene ends were 5 bases for V and 7 bases for J; bases not matched to a gene: 7. CDR3 in amino acids: CSVSTGTSGRNEQFF. In DNA, the CDR3 is TGCAGCGTTTCTACCGGGACTAGCGGGAGAAATGAGCAGTTCTTC.

This sequence joins TRBV6-6 and TRBJ1-2, with TRBD1 matching 9 bases. The CDR3 totals 15 residues. J gave up 8 bases and V 5 bases, and 12 bases lay outside the gene matches. Germline-derived CDR1 and CDR2 are MNHNY and SVGAGI (reference sequence). In DNA form, the CDR3 reads TGTGCCAGCAGTCCGTCCGGGACAGGGTCTTACGGCTACACCTTC. Translating gives CASSPSGTGSYGYTF.

The chain employs TRBV6-5 and TRBJ1-2; 7 nucleotides align to TRBD1. The CDR3 contains 13 residues. Unmatched junction bases numbered 2, after V lost 2 bases and J lost 5 bases. Germline CDR1 reads MNHEY; CDR2 reads SVGAGI. CDR3 region: CASSYLGQYGYTF. Here the CDR3 DNA reads TGTGCCAGCAGTTACCTGGGACAGTATGGCTACACCTTC.

This rearrangement joins TRBV4-2 to TRBJ2-7, with D perhaps matching TRBD1 (5 bases). The CDR3 contains 15 residues. Germline V CDR1 and CDR2: LGHNA, YNFKEQ. The V end lost 6 bases, the J end lost 2 bases, and 17 bases lay between the germline ends. The CDR3 DNA reads TGTGCCAGCAGTCAGATAGGAACAGGAACCTACGAGCAGTACTTC. This codes for CASSQIGTGTYEQYF.

The J gene is TRBJ1-2, the V gene TRBV18, with D possibly being TRBD1 (6 bases). The V and J ends lost 3 bases and 6 bases respectively, with 17 bases between them. Germline loops: CDR1 KGHSH, CDR2 LQKENI. This CDR3 contains 15 residues. The CDR3 nucleotides are TGTGCCAGCTCACCGAATCCGCGGCCAGGGGATGGCTACACCTTC. Protein: CASSPNPRPGDGYTF.